This T cell receptor (beta chain) appears in the sequencing data of a study of T-cell memory formation after mild COVID-19. TCRdb reprocessed the 5' RACE reads with MiXCR, giving one entry per CDR3 protein. The sample consists of approximately 230,000 distinct CDR3 sequences, over 15% of them appearing once. This clonotype was counted at least ten times. Germline loops: CDR1 SGHRS, CDR2 YFSETQ. This CDR3 is built from 13 residues. With 0 bases removed from V and 6 bases from J, the gap between germline ends came to 10 bases. V and J are TRBV5-1 and TRBJ2-7; maybe TRBD2 (5 bases). This receptor was taken from a man aged 18 to 30 who had mild COVID-19 (a few samples of this study predate the infection). Cell type and time point are not known. Sequenced sample: PBMCs or a T cell subset sorted from them (not recorded which). The DNA of the CDR3 is TGCGCCAGCAGCTTGGCAGGACTCTCCGAGCAGTACGTC. Translation: CASSLAGLSEQYV.